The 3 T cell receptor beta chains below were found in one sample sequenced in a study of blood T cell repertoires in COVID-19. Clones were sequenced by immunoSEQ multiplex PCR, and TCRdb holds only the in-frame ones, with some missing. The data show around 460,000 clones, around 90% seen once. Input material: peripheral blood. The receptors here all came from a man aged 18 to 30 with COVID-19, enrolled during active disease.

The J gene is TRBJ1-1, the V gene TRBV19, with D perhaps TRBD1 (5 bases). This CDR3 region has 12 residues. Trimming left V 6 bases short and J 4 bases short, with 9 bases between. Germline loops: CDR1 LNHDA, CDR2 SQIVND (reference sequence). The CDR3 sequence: CASRVGGTEAFF. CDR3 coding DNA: TGTGCCAGTAGGGTGGGGGGCACTGAAGCTTTCTTT.

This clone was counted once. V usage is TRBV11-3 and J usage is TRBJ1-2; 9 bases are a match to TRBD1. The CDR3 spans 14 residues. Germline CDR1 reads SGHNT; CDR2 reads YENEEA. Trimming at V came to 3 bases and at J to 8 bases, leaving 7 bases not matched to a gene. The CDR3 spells CASSLGTGLKGYTF. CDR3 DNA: TGTGCCAGCAGCTTGGGGACAGGGTTGAAGGGCTACACCTTC.

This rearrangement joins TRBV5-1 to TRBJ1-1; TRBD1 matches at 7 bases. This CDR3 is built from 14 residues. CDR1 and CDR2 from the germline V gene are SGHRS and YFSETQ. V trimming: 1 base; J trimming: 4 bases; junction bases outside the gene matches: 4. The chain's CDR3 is CASSLRQGGTEAFF. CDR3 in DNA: TGCGCCAGCAGCTTGCGGCAGGGGGGCACTGAAGCTTTCTTT.